This T cell receptor (beta chain) emerged from a study of beta chain features in type 1 diabetes. With respect to this clone: Its specificity is not known.

Overall study results and limits: In these data, an HLA type influence on TCRB rearrangement remained unresolved. Across all four CD4+ subsets, people with type 1 diabetes showed modestly shorter TCRB CDR3s. Compared with healthy donors, patients appeared to share more similar naive, central memory and regulatory TCRB repertoires.

CDR3 length equals 15 residues. Germline lookup yields CDR1 LNHNV and CDR2 YYDKDF (reference sequence). V was clipped by 1 base and J by 10 bases, with 17 bases between them. Expressed TCRB transcripts were sequenced, since all the RNA that had been isolated was reverse transcribed. The read count averaged around 3.5 million across naive, central memory and regulatory T cell samples. Generated by immunoSEQ multiplex PCR, the TCRdb table keeps only in-frame clones and is missing some. The sample includes 350,000 to 400,000 clones, around 13% seen only once; the top ten take 0.008% to 0.011%. The clonotype originates from a woman aged 18-29 years with type 1 diabetes. The source material was naive CD4+ T cells from blood. The chain is built from TRBV15 and TRBJ2-1, with D uncertain. For the CDR3, the DNA is TGTGCCACCAGCAGAGCCCAAGTAAGTGGAGTAGAGCAGTTCTTC. It specifies CATSRAQVSGVEQFF.